The present T cell receptor beta chain was sequenced within a study of T cell changes during pregnancy in multiple sclerosis (dated by TCRdb to about 2019). Describing the broader study: The study examined how the T cell repertoire changed over the course of pregnancy in women with multiple sclerosis.

As for this clone: The antigen it binds to is not known. No base quality values were provided; no much bigger clone lies one nucleotide off.

The CDR3 starts with the cysteine, ends with the phenylalanine, and has 11 residues. The DNA shown is the 33-base CDR3, in frame from base 1. V is cut by 6 bases and J by 4 bases, and the space between the germline ends is 6 bases. In the germline V gene (reference sequence), CDR1 corresponds to SEHNR and CDR2 to FQNEAQ. Library generation was performed with the immunoSEQ multiplex PCR assay. TCRdb carries this immuneACCESS record with in-frame sequences only. Its versions omit some clonotypes, under half of them owing to an unresolved V gene in the studies checked, with the rest unexplained. A total of about 43,000 clones appear in this sample, 90% of them only once. The ten largest clones represent approximately 5% of the sample.

The sequence was collected from a female donor in good health, enrolled as a control in a pregnancy study. The sample was peripheral blood, taken in the second trimester of pregnancy. Rearrangement joined TRBV7-9 to TRBJ1-2, with no D gene named confidently. The nucleotide sequence is TGTGCCAGCAGTATCAGCTATGGCTACACCTTC. This codes for CASSISYGYTF.